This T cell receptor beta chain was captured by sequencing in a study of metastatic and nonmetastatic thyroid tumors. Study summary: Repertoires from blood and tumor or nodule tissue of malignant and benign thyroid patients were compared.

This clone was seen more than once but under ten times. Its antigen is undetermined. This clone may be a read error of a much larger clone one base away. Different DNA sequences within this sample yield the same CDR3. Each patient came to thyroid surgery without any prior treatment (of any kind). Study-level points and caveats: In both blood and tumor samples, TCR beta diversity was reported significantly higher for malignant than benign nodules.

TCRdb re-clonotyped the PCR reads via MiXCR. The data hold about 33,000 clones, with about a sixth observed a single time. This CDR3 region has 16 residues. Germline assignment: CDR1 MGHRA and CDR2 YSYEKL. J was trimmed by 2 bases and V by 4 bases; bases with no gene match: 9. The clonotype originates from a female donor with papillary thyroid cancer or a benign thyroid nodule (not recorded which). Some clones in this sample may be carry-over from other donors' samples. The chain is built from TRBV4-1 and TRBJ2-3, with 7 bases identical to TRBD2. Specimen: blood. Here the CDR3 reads CASSPSSGGYTDTQYF. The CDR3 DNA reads TGCGCCAGCAGCCCCTCTAGCGGTGGATACACAGATACGCAGTATTTT.